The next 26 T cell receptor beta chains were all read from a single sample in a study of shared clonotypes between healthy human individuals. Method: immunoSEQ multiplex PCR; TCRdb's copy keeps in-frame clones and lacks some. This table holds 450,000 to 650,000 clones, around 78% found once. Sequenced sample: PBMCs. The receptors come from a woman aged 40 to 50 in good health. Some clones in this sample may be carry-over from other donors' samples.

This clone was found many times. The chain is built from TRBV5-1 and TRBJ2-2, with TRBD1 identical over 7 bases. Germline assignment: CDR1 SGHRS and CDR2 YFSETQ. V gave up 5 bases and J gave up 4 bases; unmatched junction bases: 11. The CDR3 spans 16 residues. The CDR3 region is CASRIGTASPTGELFF. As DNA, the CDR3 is TGCGCCAGCAGGATAGGGACAGCATCCCCCACCGGGGAGCTGTTTTTT.

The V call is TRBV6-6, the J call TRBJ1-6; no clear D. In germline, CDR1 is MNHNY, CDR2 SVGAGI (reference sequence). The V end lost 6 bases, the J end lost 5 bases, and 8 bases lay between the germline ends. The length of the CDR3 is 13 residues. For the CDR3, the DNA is TGTGCCAGCAGGACACTCCATAATTCACCCCTCCACTTT. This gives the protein CASRTLHNSPLHF.

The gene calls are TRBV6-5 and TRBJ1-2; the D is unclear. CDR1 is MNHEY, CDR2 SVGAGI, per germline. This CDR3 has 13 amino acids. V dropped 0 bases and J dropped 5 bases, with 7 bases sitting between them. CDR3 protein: CASSYSTGYGYTF. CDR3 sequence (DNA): TGTGCCAGCAGTTACTCGACGGGATATGGCTACACCTTC.

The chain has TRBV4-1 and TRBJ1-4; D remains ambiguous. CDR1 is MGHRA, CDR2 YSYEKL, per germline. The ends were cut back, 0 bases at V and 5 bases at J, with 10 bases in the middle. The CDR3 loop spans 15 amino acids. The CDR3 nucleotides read TGCGCCAGCAGCCAAGAGGAACGGAGAAATGAAAAACTGTTTTTT. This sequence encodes CASSQEERRNEKLFF.

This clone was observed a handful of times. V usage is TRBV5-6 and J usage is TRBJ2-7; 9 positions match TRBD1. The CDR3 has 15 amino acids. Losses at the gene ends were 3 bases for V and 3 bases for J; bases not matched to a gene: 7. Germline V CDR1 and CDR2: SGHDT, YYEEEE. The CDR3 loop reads CASSSLQTGGYEQYF. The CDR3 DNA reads TGTGCCAGCAGCTCCCTGCAGACAGGGGGCTACGAGCAGTACTTC. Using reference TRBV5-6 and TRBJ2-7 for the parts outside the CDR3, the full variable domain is DAGVTQSPTHLIKTRGQQVTLRCSPKSGHDTVSWYQQALGQGPQFIFQYYEEEERQRGNFPDRFSGHQFPNYSSELNVNALLLGDSALYLCASSSLQTGGYEQYFGPGTRLTVT.

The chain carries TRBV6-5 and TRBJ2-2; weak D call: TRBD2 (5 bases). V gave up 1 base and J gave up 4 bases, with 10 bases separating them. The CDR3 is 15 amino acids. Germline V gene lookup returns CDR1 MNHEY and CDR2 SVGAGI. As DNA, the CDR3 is TGTGCCAGCAGTTACTTCCCCGAGGGCACCGGGGAGCTGTTTTTT. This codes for CASSYFPEGTGELFF.

The CDR3 reads CASSLGDRGIDEQYF. The CDR3, as DNA: TGTGCCAGCAGCTTAGGGGACAGGGGCATCGACGAGCAGTACTTC. The genes are TRBV7-2 and TRBJ2-7; 10 nucleotides line up with TRBD1. V trimming: 1 base; J trimming: 5 bases; junction bases outside the gene matches: 5. The CDR3 consists of 15 residues. CDR1 is SGHTA and CDR2 is FQGNSA in the germline V gene.

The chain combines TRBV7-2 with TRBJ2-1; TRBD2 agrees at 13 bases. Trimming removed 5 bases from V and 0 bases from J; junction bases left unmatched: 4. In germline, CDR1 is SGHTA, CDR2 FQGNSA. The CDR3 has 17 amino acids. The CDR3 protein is CASSPGLAGHSYNEQFF. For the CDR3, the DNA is TGTGCCAGCAGCCCGGGACTAGCGGGACACTCCTACAATGAGCAGTTCTTC.

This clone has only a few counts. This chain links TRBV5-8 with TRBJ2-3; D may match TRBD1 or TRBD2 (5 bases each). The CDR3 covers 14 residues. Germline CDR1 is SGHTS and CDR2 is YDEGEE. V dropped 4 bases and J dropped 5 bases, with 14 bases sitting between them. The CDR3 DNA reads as TGTGCCAGCAGCCCCCTGGGGGTGGAAGATACGCAGTATTTT. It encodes CASSPLGVEDTQYF.

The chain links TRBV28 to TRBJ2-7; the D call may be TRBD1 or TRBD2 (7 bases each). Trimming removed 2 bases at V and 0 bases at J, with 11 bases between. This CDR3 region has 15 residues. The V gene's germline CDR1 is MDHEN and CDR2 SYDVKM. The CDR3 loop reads CASSLQGGSSYEQYF. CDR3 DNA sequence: TGTGCCAGCAGTTTACAGGGGGGGAGCTCCTACGAGCAGTACTTC.

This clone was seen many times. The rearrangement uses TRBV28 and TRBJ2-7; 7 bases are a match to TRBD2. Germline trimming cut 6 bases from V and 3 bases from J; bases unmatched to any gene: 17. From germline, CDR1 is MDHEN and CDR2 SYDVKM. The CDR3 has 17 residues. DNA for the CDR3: TGTGCCAGCAGCCAACGGGGACTACTCACGAGGGTCTACGAGCAGTACTTC. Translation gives CASSQRGLLTRVYEQYF.

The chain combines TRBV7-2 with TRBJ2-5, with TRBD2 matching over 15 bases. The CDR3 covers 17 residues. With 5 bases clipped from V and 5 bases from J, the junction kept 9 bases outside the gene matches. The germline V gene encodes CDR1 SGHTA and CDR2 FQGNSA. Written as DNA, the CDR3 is TGTGCCAGCAGCCCAGGGACTAGCGGGAGGTATGGGGAGACCCAGTACTTC. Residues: CASSPGTSGRYGETQYF.

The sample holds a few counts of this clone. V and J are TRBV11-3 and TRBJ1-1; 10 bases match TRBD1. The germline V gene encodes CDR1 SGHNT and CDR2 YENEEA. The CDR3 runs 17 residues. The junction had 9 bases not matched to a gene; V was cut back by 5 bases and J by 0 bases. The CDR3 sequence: CASSPGGTGAVNTEAFF. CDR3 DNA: TGTGCCAGCAGCCCAGGAGGGACAGGGGCGGTGAACACTGAAGCTTTCTTT.

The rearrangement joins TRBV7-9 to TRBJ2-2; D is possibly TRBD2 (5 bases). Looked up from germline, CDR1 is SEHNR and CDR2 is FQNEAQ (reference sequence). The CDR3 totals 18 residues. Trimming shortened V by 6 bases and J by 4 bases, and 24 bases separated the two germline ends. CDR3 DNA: TGTGCCAGCAGTCAAGAGGGTTGGAAAGGAAAGGGCACCGGGGAGCTGTTTTTT. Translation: CASSQEGWKGKGTGELFF.

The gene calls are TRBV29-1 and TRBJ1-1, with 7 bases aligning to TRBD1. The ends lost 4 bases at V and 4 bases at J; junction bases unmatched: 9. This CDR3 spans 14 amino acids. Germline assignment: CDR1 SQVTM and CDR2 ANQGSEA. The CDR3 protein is CSVVKGARGTEAFF. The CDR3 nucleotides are TGCAGCGTTGTGAAGGGGGCGCGGGGCACTGAAGCTTTCTTT.

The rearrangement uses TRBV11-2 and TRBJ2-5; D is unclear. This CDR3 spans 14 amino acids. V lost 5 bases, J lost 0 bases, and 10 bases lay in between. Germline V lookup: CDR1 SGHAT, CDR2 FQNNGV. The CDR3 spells CASSLSDYQETQYF. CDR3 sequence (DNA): TGTGCCAGCAGCCTATCTGACTACCAAGAGACCCAGTACTTC.

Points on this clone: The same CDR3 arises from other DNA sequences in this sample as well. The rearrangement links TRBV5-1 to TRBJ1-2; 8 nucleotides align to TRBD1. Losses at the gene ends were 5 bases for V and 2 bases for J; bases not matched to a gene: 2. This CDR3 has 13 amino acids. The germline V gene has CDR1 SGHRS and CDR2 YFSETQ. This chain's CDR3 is CASRTGANYGYTF. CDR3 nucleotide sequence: TGCGCCAGCAGGACAGGGGCCAACTATGGCTACACCTTC. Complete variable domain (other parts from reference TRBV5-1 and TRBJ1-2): KAGVTQTPRYLIKTRGQQVTLSCSPISGHRSVSWYQQTPGQGLQFLFEYFSETQRNKGNFPGRFSGRQFSNSRSEMNVSTLELGDSALYLCASRTGANYGYTFGSGTRLTVV.

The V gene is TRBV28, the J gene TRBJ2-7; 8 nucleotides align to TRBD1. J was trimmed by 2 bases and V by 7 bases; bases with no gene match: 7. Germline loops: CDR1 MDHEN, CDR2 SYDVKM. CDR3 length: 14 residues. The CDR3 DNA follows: TGTGCCAGCACCCTGGACAGGGCAACCTACGAGCAGTACTTC. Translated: CASTLDRATYEQYF.

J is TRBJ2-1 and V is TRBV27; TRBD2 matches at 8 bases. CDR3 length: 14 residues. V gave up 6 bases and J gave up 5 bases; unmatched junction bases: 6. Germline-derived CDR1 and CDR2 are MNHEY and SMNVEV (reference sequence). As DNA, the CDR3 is TGTGCCAGCAGCAGAGCGGGGGTCCACAATGAGCAGTTCTTC. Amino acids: CASSRAGVHNEQFF.

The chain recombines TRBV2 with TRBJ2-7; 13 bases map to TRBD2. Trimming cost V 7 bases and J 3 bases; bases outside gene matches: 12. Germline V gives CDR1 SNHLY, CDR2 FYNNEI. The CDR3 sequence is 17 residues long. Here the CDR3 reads CASTERLAGGSGYEQYF. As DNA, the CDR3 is TGTGCCAGCACAGAGCGACTAGCGGGAGGATCTGGCTACGAGCAGTACTTC.

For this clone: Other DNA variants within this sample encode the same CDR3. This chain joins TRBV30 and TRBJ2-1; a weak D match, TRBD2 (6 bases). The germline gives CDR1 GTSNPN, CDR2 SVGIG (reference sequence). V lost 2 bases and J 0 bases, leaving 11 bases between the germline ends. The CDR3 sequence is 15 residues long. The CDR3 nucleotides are TGTGCCTGGAGTAGTGGGGGGAGCTCCTACAATGAGCAGTTCTTC. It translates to CAWSSGGSSYNEQFF.

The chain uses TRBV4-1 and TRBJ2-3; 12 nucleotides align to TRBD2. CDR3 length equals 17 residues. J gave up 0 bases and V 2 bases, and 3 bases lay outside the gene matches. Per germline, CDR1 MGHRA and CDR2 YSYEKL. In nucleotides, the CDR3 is TGCGCCAGCAGCCAACTAGCGGGAGGGCCGAGCACAGATACGCAGTATTTT. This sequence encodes CASSQLAGGPSTDTQYF.

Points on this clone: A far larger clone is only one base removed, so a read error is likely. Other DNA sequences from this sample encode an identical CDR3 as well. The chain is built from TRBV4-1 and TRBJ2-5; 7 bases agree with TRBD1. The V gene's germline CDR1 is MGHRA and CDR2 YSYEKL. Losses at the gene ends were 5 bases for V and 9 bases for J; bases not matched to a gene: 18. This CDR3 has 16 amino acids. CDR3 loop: CASSSSPLTGSGAQYF. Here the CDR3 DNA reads TGCGCCAGCAGCTCAAGCCCTTTGACAGGGAGTGGGGCCCAGTACTTC.

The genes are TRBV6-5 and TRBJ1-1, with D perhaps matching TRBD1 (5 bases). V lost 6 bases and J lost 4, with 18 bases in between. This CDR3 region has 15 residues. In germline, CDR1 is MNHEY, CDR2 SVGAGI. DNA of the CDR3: TGTGCCAGCAGACTCACGAGGGACGGTCTCACTGAAGCTTTCTTT. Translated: CASRLTRDGLTEAFF.

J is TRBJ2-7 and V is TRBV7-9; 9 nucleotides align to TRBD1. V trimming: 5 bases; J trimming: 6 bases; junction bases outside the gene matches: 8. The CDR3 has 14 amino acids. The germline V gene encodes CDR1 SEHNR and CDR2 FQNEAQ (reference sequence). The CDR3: CASSHRDREGEQYF. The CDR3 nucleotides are TGTGCCAGCAGCCACCGGGACAGGGAAGGCGAGCAGTACTTC.

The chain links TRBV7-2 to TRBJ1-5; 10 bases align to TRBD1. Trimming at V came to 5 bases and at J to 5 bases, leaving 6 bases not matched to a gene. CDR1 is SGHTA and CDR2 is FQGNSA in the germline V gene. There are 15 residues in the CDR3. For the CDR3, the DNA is TGTGCCAGCAGCACCAGACAGGGGGCTCATCAGCCCCAGCATTTT. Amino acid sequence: CASSTRQGAHQPQHF.